These 27 T cell receptor beta chains were sequenced from one sample in a study of CD8 T cells in Susac syndrome. Random hexamers served to reverse transcribe about 0.5 to 1 ug RNA. Via MiXCR, TCRdb re-called the immunoSEQ multiplex PCR reads, giving one row per CDR3 protein. This table holds about 110,000 distinct CDR3 sequences, 94% found once. The sequenced sample was CD8+ T cells from PBMCs. The source of these receptors is a human donor with Susac syndrome.

As regards this clonotype: This likely comes from a read error, as the CDR3 has no conserved phenylalanine or tryptophan at its end. The chain is built from TRBV13 and TRBJ1-1; the D gene is possibly TRBD1 (6 bases). The CDR3 consists of 13 residues. The V gene lost 5 bases and the J gene lost 1 base, with 8 bases spanning the gap. Germline V gene data show CDR1 as PRHDT and CDR2 as FYEKMQ (reference sequence). CDR3: CASSPTGNTEAFS. CDR3 coding DNA: TGTGCCAGCAGCCCGACAGGGAACACTGAAGCTTTCTCT.

The chain has TRBV29-1 and TRBJ2-1; perhaps D is TRBD1 or TRBD2 (6 bases each). Trimming removed 4 bases from V and 13 bases from J, with 11 bases in between. The CDR3 loop spans 10 amino acids. Germline V gene data show CDR1 as SQVTM and CDR2 as ANQGSEA. DNA of the CDR3: TGCAGCGTTGGAGTGGGGGGCCAGTTCTTC. It specifies CSVGVGGQFF.

About this clonotype itself: One end of the junction does not line up with germline, which may come from a read error. The CDR3 bases are TGTGCCAGCAGCTTAGTCCCGCGGGGGCTCCAAGGCCTCTTT. Translated, it gives CASSLVPRGLQGLF. The genes are TRBV11-2 and TRBJ1-1; D is possibly TRBD1 (6 bases). This CDR3 spans 14 amino acids. Germline-derived CDR1 and CDR2 are SGHAT and FQNNGV.

This chain links TRBV5-6 with TRBJ2-2; D is unresolved. The CDR3 contains 13 residues. Deletions cut 1 base from V and 6 bases from J, with 7 bases between. Germline lookup yields CDR1 SGHDT and CDR2 YYEEEE. The CDR3 DNA sequence: TGTGCCAGCAGCTTGTCGCCTGCCGGGGAGCTGTTTTTT. Its protein product is CASSLSPAGELFF.

The chain recombines TRBV3-1 with TRBJ2-2; D is uncertain. The CDR3 spans 13 residues. Germline V gene data show CDR1 as LGHDT and CDR2 as YNNKEL (reference sequence). The V end lost 5 bases, the J end lost 10 bases, and 14 bases lay between the germline ends. The CDR3 DNA sequence: TGTGCCAGCAGCTTTAGGTCGGTGCCGGAGCTGTTTTTT. This encodes CASSFRSVPELFF.

V usage is TRBV5-1 and J usage is TRBJ2-1, with D possibly being TRBD2 (7 bases). Looked up from germline, CDR1 is SGHRS and CDR2 is YFSETQ. Trimming stripped 4 bases from V and 4 bases from J, with 18 bases between. The CDR3 contains 16 residues. CDR3 nucleotide sequence: TGCGCCAGCAGCGTGGGAGGGGGGTCGAGTTACAATGAGCAGTTCTTC. Translated: CASSVGGGSSYNEQFF.

This clonotype is a singleton in its sample. The CDR3 region has the DNA TGTGCCAGCAGCTTGGGCCTCACAGTACAAGATACGCAGTATTTT. Protein: CASSLGLTVQDTQYF. V usage is TRBV5-6 and J usage is TRBJ2-3, with D hard to call. The germline V gene has CDR1 SGHDT and CDR2 YYEEEE. The CDR3 consists of 15 residues. Trimming pared 0 bases from V and 5 bases from J, leaving 13 bases between.

The chain has TRBV25-1 and TRBJ1-5; 9 positions agree with TRBD1. Germline assignment: CDR1 MGHDK and CDR2 SYGVNS. The V segment lost 11 bases and the J segment 0 bases; nucleotides outside the gene matches: 2. This CDR3 has 13 residues. Written as DNA, the CDR3 is TGTGCCGAGACAGGGGGTAGCAATCAGCCCCAGCATTTT. This sequence encodes CAETGGSNQPQHF.

This chain joins TRBV20-1 and TRBJ2-7; 10 positions agree with TRBD2. V lost 0 bases and J lost 5; bases outside the gene matches: 4. The CDR3 is made up of 14 amino acids. CDR1 and CDR2 (germline): DFQATT, SNEGSKA (reference sequence). CDR3 amino acids: CSAREASGGHEQYF. In nucleotides, the CDR3 is TGCAGTGCTAGAGAGGCTAGCGGGGGCCACGAGCAGTACTTC.

The rearrangement uses TRBV3-1 and TRBJ1-1; tentative D call: TRBD1 (6 bases). The CDR3 is made up of 16 amino acids. Germline values: CDR1 LGHDT, CDR2 YNNKEL (reference sequence). V was trimmed by 0 bases and J by 8 bases, leaving 19 bases between them. CDR3 region: CASSQDMGTSTGEAFF. The CDR3 region has the DNA TGTGCCAGCAGCCAAGATATGGGGACATCGACTGGGGAAGCTTTCTTT.

In its sample, this clonotype was seen once. This chain joins TRBV9 and TRBJ2-7, with D perhaps matching TRBD1 or TRBD2 (5 bases each). V lost 3 bases to trimming and J lost 2 bases, with 12 bases between them. Germline CDR1 and CDR2: SGDLS and YYNGEE. The length of the CDR3 is 14 residues. The CDR3 spells CASSGRDRAYEQYF. CDR3 nucleotide sequence: TGTGCCAGCAGCGGCCGGGACCGAGCCTACGAGCAGTACTTC. The full variable domain, rest sourced from reference TRBV9 and TRBJ2-7, is DSGVTQTPKHLITATGQRVTLRCSPRSGDLSVYWYQQSLDQGLQFLIQYYNGEERAKGNILERFSAQQFPDLHSELNLSSLELGDSALYFCASSGRDRAYEQYFGPGTRLTVT.

This chain links TRBV15 with TRBJ2-3; D gene ambiguous. The CDR3 runs 15 residues. Germline lookup yields CDR1 LNHNV and CDR2 YYDKDF (reference sequence). Trimming cost V 5 bases and J 0 bases, with 12 bases left between them. The CDR3 region has the DNA TGTGCCACCAGCGCAAATCCTACTAGCACAGATACGCAGTATTTT. It codes for CATSANPTSTDTQYF.

The gene calls are TRBV7-2 and TRBJ2-1; possibly TRBD1 for D (6 bases). Judging by the DNA end, TRBJ2-7 fits better; the J call may be wrong. Looked up from germline, CDR1 is SGHTA and CDR2 is FQGNSA. This CDR3 spans 15 amino acids. CDR3 nucleotides: TGTGCCAGCAGCTCCCCGGACAGACCCACCTACGAGCAGTACTTC. Translated: CASSSPDRPTYEQYF.

The chain joins TRBV13 to TRBJ2-2, with D tentatively TRBD1 or TRBD2 (6 bases each). Germline V gene sequence: CDR1 PRHDT, CDR2 FYEKMQ (reference sequence). The V gene lost 4 bases and the J gene lost 7 bases, with 16 bases spanning the gap. The CDR3 is 15 amino acids. CDR3 DNA: TGTGCCAGCAGCTCAGTCGGGAGACAGGTCGGGGAGCTGTTTTTT. Its translation: CASSSVGRQVGELFF. The variable domain in full, with the rest retrieved from reference TRBV13 and TRBJ2-2, is AAGVIQSPRHLIKEKRETATLKCYPIPRHDTVYWYQQGPGQDPQFLISFYEKMQSDKGSIPDRFSAQQFSDYHSELNMSSLELGDSALYFCASSSVGRQVGELFFGEGSRLTVL.

This clonotype is a singleton in its sample. This rearrangement joins TRBV13 to TRBJ1-2, with D possibly matching TRBD1 (5 bases). The germline V and J ends were trimmed by 5 bases and 4 bases, with 17 bases remaining between them. Germline V CDR1 and CDR2: PRHDT, FYEKMQ (reference sequence). This CDR3 contains 15 residues. Here the CDR3 DNA reads TGTGCCAGCAGCCCGACTGGTTCAGGGTTCTATGGCTACACCTTC. This codes for CASSPTGSGFYGYTF.

The gene calls are TRBV14 and TRBJ2-2, with 8 bases that match TRBD1. With 8 bases clipped from V and 3 bases from J, the junction kept 8 bases outside the gene matches. The germline V gene has CDR1 SGHDN and CDR2 FVKESK. The CDR3 is 15 residues long. CDR3 sequence: CASFQGAPDTGELFF. The CDR3 region has the DNA TGTGCCAGCTTCCAGGGGGCGCCGGACACCGGGGAGCTGTTTTTT. Based on the CDR3 plus reference TRBV14 and TRBJ2-2, the full variable domain is EAGVTQFPSHSVIEKGQTVTLRCDPISGHDNLYWYRRVMGKEIKFLLHFVKESKQDESGMPNNRFLAERTGGTYSTLKVQPAELEDSGVYFCASFQGAPDTGELFFGEGSRLTVL.

The rearrangement joins TRBV16 to TRBJ2-7; D is undetermined. The CDR3 is made up of 13 amino acids. Trimming removed 0 bases at V and 6 bases at J, with 9 bases between. Germline V gives CDR1 KGHSY, CDR2 FQNENV. The CDR3 DNA reads TGTGCCAGCAGCCAATCCCCCAGCCGCGAGCAGTACTTC. Encoded protein: CASSQSPSREQYF.

The genes are TRBV6-6 and TRBJ1-1, with D tentatively TRBD1 (6 bases). The germline V gene encodes CDR1 MNHNY and CDR2 SVGAGI (reference sequence). Between the trimmed V and J ends, which lost 6 bases and 7 bases, there was a span of 6 bases. The CDR3 runs to 10 residues. CDR3 residues: CASRDSEAFF. The CDR3 region has the DNA TGTGCCAGCAGGGACAGTGAAGCTTTCTTT.

CDR3: CASREKDYEQYF. As DNA, the CDR3 is TGTGCCAGCAGAGAAAAGGATTACGAGCAGTACTTC. The chain combines TRBV12-3 or TRBV12-4 with TRBJ2-7; D call uncertain. The V end was cut by 6 bases, the J end by 4 bases, with 10 bases between. The CDR3 has 12 amino acids.

The chain employs TRBV9 and TRBJ2-5; D possibly matches TRBD1 or TRBD2 (5 bases each). V dropped 3 bases and J dropped 1 base, with 13 bases sitting between them. CDR3 length equals 15 residues. Germline CDR1 and CDR2: SGDLS and YYNGEE. The CDR3 is CASSARGNPQETQYF. CDR3 nucleotide sequence: TGTGCCAGCAGCGCGAGGGGCAACCCCCAAGAGACCCAGTACTTC.

The chain couples TRBV9 to TRBJ2-2, with D possibly matching TRBD2 (6 bases). V shed 0 bases and J shed 4 bases, with 13 bases lying between them. The CDR3 runs to 16 residues. The germline V gene has CDR1 SGDLS and CDR2 YYNGEE. The CDR3: CASSVGGRAGTGELFF. DNA of the CDR3: TGTGCCAGCAGCGTAGGTGGTAGAGCGGGCACCGGGGAGCTGTTTTTT.

The chain has TRBV29-1 and TRBJ2-1; D gene ambiguous. The CDR3 has 11 residues. With 7 bases removed from V and 4 bases from J, the gap between germline ends came to 8 bases. Germline V gives CDR1 SQVTM, CDR2 ANQGSEA. The CDR3 nucleotides are TGCAGCGGTGTCATTTACAATGAGCAGTTCTTC. Translation: CSGVIYNEQFF.

The genes are TRBV11-2 and TRBJ2-5, with TRBD1 identical over 7 bases. CDR1 SGHAT and CDR2 FQNNGV come from the germline V gene. Unmatched junction bases numbered 22, after V lost 7 bases and J lost 5 bases. The CDR3 runs 18 residues. The CDR3 here is CASNLPTDRVGARETQYF. CDR3 in DNA: TGTGCCAGCAACCTCCCCACCGACAGGGTCGGGGCAAGGGAGACCCAGTACTTC.

The chain recombines TRBV5-4 with TRBJ2-5, with 9 bases matching TRBD2. Per germline, CDR1 SGHNT and CDR2 YYREEE (reference sequence). The CDR3 spans 14 residues. The ends lost 2 bases at V and 5 bases at J; junction bases unmatched: 4. The CDR3 region is CASSFLAGRETQYF. CDR3 in DNA: TGTGCCAGCAGCTTTCTAGCGGGAAGGGAGACCCAGTACTTC.

This clonotype was seen a single time. The chain joins TRBV15 to TRBJ1-3, with D perhaps TRBD1 (5 bases). The germline CDR1 and CDR2 sequences are LNHNV and YYDKDF (reference sequence). The CDR3 has 14 amino acids. Trimming shortened V by 3 bases and J by 0 bases, and 6 bases separated the two germline ends. The CDR3 DNA reads as TGTGCCACCAGCAGGCAGGGCTCTGGAAACACCATATATTTT. Protein sequence: CATSRQGSGNTIYF. Drawing the rest from reference TRBV15 and TRBJ1-3, the complete variable domain is DAMVIQNPRYQVTQFGKPVTLSCSQTLNHNVMYWYQQKSSQAPKLLFHYYDKDFNNEADTPDNFQSRRPNTSFCFLDIRSPGLGDTAMYLCATSRQGSGNTIYFGEGSWLTVV.

This chain uses TRBV9 with TRBJ2-7; TRBD2 aligns across 8 bases. V was clipped by 3 bases and J by 0 bases; unmatched bases: 8. The germline CDR1 and CDR2 sequences are SGDLS and YYNGEE. The CDR3 spans 16 residues. The CDR3 bases are TGTGCCAGCAGCGCGCGGGGGGCGGGGGCCTCCTACGAGCAGTACTTC. This encodes CASSARGAGASYEQYF.

This rearrangement joins TRBV4-3 to TRBJ2-2; tentatively, D is TRBD2 (7 bases). The CDR3 consists of 14 residues. Germline-derived CDR1 and CDR2 are LGHNA and YSLEER. V gave up 7 bases and J gave up 2 bases, with 11 bases separating them. CDR3 sequence (DNA): TGCGCCAGCATGGGGGGGGCAAACACCGGGGAGCTGTTTTTT. Its protein is CASMGGANTGELFF.